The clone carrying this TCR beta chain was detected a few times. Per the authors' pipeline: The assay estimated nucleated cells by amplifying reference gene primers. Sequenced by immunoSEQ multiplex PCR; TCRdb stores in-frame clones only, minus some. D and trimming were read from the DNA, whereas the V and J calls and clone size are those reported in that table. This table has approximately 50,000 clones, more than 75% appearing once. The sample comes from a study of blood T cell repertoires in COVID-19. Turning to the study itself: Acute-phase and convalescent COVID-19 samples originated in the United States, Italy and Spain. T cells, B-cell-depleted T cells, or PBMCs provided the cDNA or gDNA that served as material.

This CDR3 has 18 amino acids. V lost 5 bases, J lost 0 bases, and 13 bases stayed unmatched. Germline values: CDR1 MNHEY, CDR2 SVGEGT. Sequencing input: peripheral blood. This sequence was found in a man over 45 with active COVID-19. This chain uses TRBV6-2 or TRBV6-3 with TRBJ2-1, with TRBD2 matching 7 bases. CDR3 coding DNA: TGTGCCAGCAGTCCCTCCGCCTGGCGGGGGAGCTCCTACAATGAGCAGTTCTTC. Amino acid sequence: CASSPSAWRGSSYNEQFF.